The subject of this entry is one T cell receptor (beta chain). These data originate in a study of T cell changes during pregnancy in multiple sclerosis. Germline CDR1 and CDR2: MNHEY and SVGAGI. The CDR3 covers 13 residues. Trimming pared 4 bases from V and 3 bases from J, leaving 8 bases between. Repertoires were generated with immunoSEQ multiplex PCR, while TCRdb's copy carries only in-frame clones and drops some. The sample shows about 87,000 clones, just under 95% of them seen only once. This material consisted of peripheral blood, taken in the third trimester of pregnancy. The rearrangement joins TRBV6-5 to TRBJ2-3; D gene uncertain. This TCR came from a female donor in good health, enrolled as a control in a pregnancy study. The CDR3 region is CASSLDSTDTQYF. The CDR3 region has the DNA TGTGCCAGCAGTTTAGATAGTACAGATACGCAGTATTTT.